This T cell receptor beta chain derives from a study of blood T cell repertoires in COVID-19. Study-wide context: The United States, Italy and Spain supplied acute and convalescent COVID-19 samples.

The CDR3 extends over 15 amino acids. Germline CDR1 and CDR2: SGHKS and YYEKEE (reference sequence). V shed 1 base and J 5 bases; nucleotides not matched to a gene: 5. Sequencing used immunoSEQ multiplex PCR; TCRdb keeps in-frame clones, though not all of them. Of about 46,000 clones in the sample, 88% were seen once. Sequencing was performed on peripheral blood. This chain connects TRBV5-5 to TRBJ1-2; 10 nucleotides line up with TRBD1. This TCR derives from a man aged 50-59 years with active COVID-19. The CDR3 sequence is CASSLSGTGVYGYTF. CDR3 nucleotide sequence: TGTGCCAGCAGCTTGTCTGGGACAGGGGTTTATGGCTACACCTTC.